Presented here are 17 T cell receptor beta chains from one specimen sequenced in a study of shared clonotypes between healthy human individuals. Some clones are missing from TCRdb's copy, which holds only in-frame ones; the method was immunoSEQ multiplex PCR. The table has approximately 700,000 clones, less than 80% seen once. Sequencing used memory CD4+ T cells sorted from blood. Subset denoted: CD45RA-negative fraction. These receptor sequences come from a woman under 40 in good health.

This clone was found a few times. The rearrangement uses TRBV28 and TRBJ1-2; D is undetermined. V was shortened by 8 bases and J by 6 bases, with 16 bases between the two germline ends. CDR1 is MDHEN and CDR2 is SYDVKM in the germline V gene. The CDR3 contains 13 residues. CDR3 sequence (DNA): TGTGCCAGCTTCTGGGCGGGGAAGGATGGCTACACCTTC. Its protein is CASFWAGKDGYTF.

The chain has TRBV6-4 and TRBJ2-1, with D possibly TRBD1 on 6 matching bases. The CDR3 covers 14 residues. V lost 2 bases and J lost 8, with 13 bases in between. Germline V gene lookup returns CDR1 MRHNA and CDR2 SNTAGT. CDR3 DNA: TGTGCCAGCAGTGACAGGGGGAGTTCGGATGAGCAGTTCTTC. It specifies CASSDRGSSDEQFF.

This chain's CDR3 is CASRWFGYNEQFF. The CDR3, as DNA: TGTGCCAGCCGTTGGTTTGGATACAATGAGCAGTTCTTC. The chain joins TRBV5-6 to TRBJ2-1; D remains unclear. Per the germline V gene, CDR1 is SGHDT and CDR2 is YYEEEE. V was clipped by 7 bases and J by 4 bases, with 12 bases between them. The CDR3 has 13 residues.

The CDR3 nucleotides are TGTGCCAGCAGTTTGGGAGCGGGAGGAGGCACAGATACGCAGTATTTT. It specifies CASSLGAGGGTDTQYF. The V call is TRBV28, the J call TRBJ2-3; 9 bases agree with TRBD2. CDR1 and CDR2 from the germline V gene are MDHEN and SYDVKM. J lost 1 base, V lost 3 bases, and 5 bases had no gene match. This CDR3 has 16 amino acids.

CDR3 nucleotides: TGTGCCAGCAGCTCTAACACAGGGGGCACCGGGGAGCTGTTTTTT. Its protein is CASSSNTGGTGELFF. The V call is TRBV7-6, the J call TRBJ2-2; 8 bases align to TRBD1. Germline trimming cut 4 bases from V and 4 bases from J; bases unmatched to any gene: 5. CDR1 and CDR2 (germline): SGHVS, FNYEAQ. CDR3 length equals 15 residues.

The genes are TRBV6-9 and TRBJ2-1; D gene uncertain. The germline V gene encodes CDR1 MNHGY and CDR2 SVAAGI. The CDR3 covers 14 residues. V was clipped by 4 bases and J by 7 bases, with 14 bases between them. CDR3 nucleotides: TGTGCCAGCAGTTCCGATCCGGCCTCGAATGAGCAGTTCTTC. This codes for CASSSDPASNEQFF.

This chain uses TRBV6-1 with TRBJ2-1; the D gene is possibly TRBD1 (5 bases). The V gene's germline CDR1 is MNHNS and CDR2 SASEGT. Trimming pared 4 bases from V and 10 bases from J, leaving 17 bases between. CDR3 length equals 14 residues. CDR3 sequence reads: CASSGGRTRGEQFF. For the CDR3, the DNA is TGTGCCAGCAGTGGGGGCAGGACCCGTGGCGAGCAGTTCTTC.

The chain has TRBV28 and TRBJ2-5; 9 nucleotides line up with TRBD1. TRBJ2-7 explains the end of the DNA better; the J call may be wrong. CDR3 size: 13 residues. Germline assignment: CDR1 MDHEN and CDR2 SYDVKM. CDR3 nucleotide sequence: TGTGCCACCTCTCCGGGACAGGGCCCCGAGCAGTACTTC. Translated, it gives CATSPGQGPEQYF.

This clone was seen just once. The V and J genes are TRBV9 and TRBJ2-5; 8 nucleotides line up with TRBD2. After removal of 0 bases from V and 3 bases from J, the junction contained 4 bases not matched to a gene. The CDR3 loop spans 15 amino acids. In germline, CDR1 is SGDLS, CDR2 YYNGEE. The CDR3 protein is CASSVVGLGEETQYF. The CDR3 nucleotides are TGTGCCAGCAGCGTAGTGGGACTAGGGGAAGAGACCCAGTACTTC.

The genes are TRBV6-6 and TRBJ1-2, with 10 bases that match TRBD1. CDR1 is MNHNY, CDR2 SVGAGI, per germline (reference sequence). CDR3 length: 13 amino acids. The V segment lost 2 bases and the J segment 7 bases; nucleotides outside the gene matches: 1. The CDR3 sequence is CASSYGTGVGYTF. The CDR3, as DNA: TGTGCCAGCAGTTACGGGACAGGGGTTGGCTACACCTTC.

On this clone itself: Distinct nucleotide sequences in the sample also encode this CDR3. The chain couples TRBV18 to TRBJ2-7; 10 bases line up with TRBD1. V was pared by 2 bases and J by 2 bases, with 0 bases of the junction left unmatched. Germline-derived CDR1 and CDR2 are KGHSH and LQKENI. This CDR3 is built from 14 residues. Here the CDR3 DNA reads TGTGCCAGCTCACCAGGGACAGGGGCCTACGAGCAGTACTTC. It yields the protein CASSPGTGAYEQYF.

This clone occurred a few times. This chain links TRBV5-5 with TRBJ2-1, with 13 bases fitting TRBD2. This CDR3 contains 15 residues. The V and J ends lost 2 bases and 10 bases, in that order; junction bases with no gene match: 6. Germline CDR1 and CDR2: SGHKS and YYEKEE (reference sequence). Here the CDR3 reads CASSFGTSGNLEQFF. CDR3 DNA: TGTGCCAGCAGCTTTGGGACTAGCGGGAACCTAGAGCAGTTCTTC.

This clone was detected only once. In DNA, the CDR3 is TGTGCCAGCAGTTCATACAGGGGCGGAAACACTGAAGCTTTCTTT. It specifies CASSSYRGGNTEAFF. The chain links TRBV27 to TRBJ1-1; 7 nucleotides align to TRBD1. The germline V gene has CDR1 MNHEY and CDR2 SMNVEV (reference sequence). The junction had 7 bases not matched to a gene; V was cut back by 4 bases and J by 2 bases. CDR3 length: 15 residues.

This clone was counted only a few times. This chain connects TRBV5-1 to TRBJ2-1; D unresolved. The CDR3 consists of 16 residues. The V end was cut by 4 bases, the J end by 0 bases, with 14 bases between. Per germline, CDR1 SGHRS and CDR2 YFSETQ. In DNA, the CDR3 is TGCGCCAGCAGCAATTCCGGGCCAGACTCCTACAATGAGCAGTTCTTC. It specifies CASSNSGPDSYNEQFF. Full variable domain (rest looked up from reference TRBV5-1 and TRBJ2-1): KAGVTQTPRYLIKTRGQQVTLSCSPISGHRSVSWYQQTPGQGLQFLFEYFSETQRNKGNFPGRFSGRQFSNSRSEMNVSTLELGDSALYLCASSNSGPDSYNEQFFGPGTRLTVL.

V gene TRBV2 combines with J gene TRBJ1-5, with 8 nucleotides matching TRBD1. The CDR3 length is 14 residues. Losses at the gene ends were 11 bases for V and 2 bases for J; bases not matched to a gene: 8. Germline V gives CDR1 SNHLY, CDR2 FYNNEI. The CDR3 sequence: CACGQDRGNQPQHF. CDR3 coding DNA: TGTGCCTGCGGTCAGGACAGGGGCAATCAGCCCCAGCATTTT.

This chain joins TRBV11-2 and TRBJ2-7; D unclear. The CDR3 totals 12 residues. Deletions cut 4 bases from V and 2 bases from J, with 6 bases between. Germline CDR1 and CDR2: SGHAT and FQNNGV. CDR3 protein: CASSSSAYEQYF. The DNA of the CDR3 is TGTGCCAGCAGCTCCTCGGCCTACGAGCAGTACTTC.

This clone was counted between two and nine times. The chain links TRBV5-1 to TRBJ1-2; 8 nucleotides agree with TRBD1. The CDR3 extends over 14 amino acids. V lost 4 bases and J lost 8; bases outside the gene matches: 10. Germline-derived CDR1 and CDR2 are SGHRS and YFSETQ. This CDR3 reads CASSLGPTGEGYTF. CDR3 bases: TGCGCCAGCAGCCTAGGGCCGACAGGGGAAGGCTACACCTTC.